A single sample is the source of the 18 T cell receptor beta chains below, sequenced in a study of vaccination and CD4 T cells after COVID-19. What these receptors recognize is not known. Sequenced with the Oncomine TCR Beta short-read assay was DNA taken from cultured CD4+ T cells. One entry per CDR3 protein results from TCRdb running MiXCR on the PCR reads. The sample lists about 24,000 distinct CDR3 sequences; about 30% were seen once. Sample time point: late sampling 161 to 241 days after vaccination in a few convalescent patients. Treatment indicated: approximately 9-day PBMC culture with coronavirus spike peptide pools or control peptides (ViraFEST assay). The sequences come from CD4+ T cells from blood, cultured in vitro, collected about 7 months after SARS-CoV-2 vaccination. These receptors all come from a human donor who had recovered from COVID-19.

The chain employs TRBV20-1 and TRBJ2-7; D is uncertain. Between the trimmed V and J ends, which lost 6 bases and 2 bases, there was a span of 14 bases. CDR3 length: 13 residues. Germline-derived CDR1 and CDR2 are DFQATT and SNEGSKA (reference sequence). CDR3 DNA: TGCAGTGCCACCCCACCCCAGACCTACGAGCAGTACTTC. It is translated as CSATPPQTYEQYF.

The J gene is TRBJ2-5, the V gene TRBV10-3; 7 bases line up with TRBD2. Unmatched junction bases numbered 9, after V lost 0 bases and J lost 5 bases. This CDR3 comprises 16 residues. The germline CDR1 and CDR2 sequences are ENHRY and SYGVKD. The CDR3 loop reads CAISESKRGGSETQYF. The CDR3, as DNA: TGTGCCATCAGTGAGTCGAAAAGGGGCGGGAGTGAGACCCAGTACTTC.

This clonotype has just a few counts. The CDR3 nucleotides are TGCAGCGTTGAGGTAGAAGGCAATGAGCAGTTCTTC. Its translation: CSVEVEGNEQFF. This chain connects TRBV29-1 to TRBJ2-1; D gene unclear. V was clipped by 3 bases and J by 6 bases, with 9 bases between them. Germline V lookup: CDR1 SQVTM, CDR2 ANQGSEA. The CDR3 length is 12 residues.

The genes are TRBV19 and TRBJ2-6; D may be TRBD2 (5 bases). This CDR3 region has 14 residues. V lost 3 bases, J lost 2 bases, and 5 bases lay in between. Germline V gene sequence: CDR1 LNHDA, CDR2 SQIVND (reference sequence). The CDR3 here is CASSMRAGANVLTF. The CDR3 DNA reads TGTGCCAGTAGTATGAGGGCTGGGGCCAACGTCCTGACTTTC.

This clonotype is termed medium-sized. The gene calls are TRBV7-9 and TRBJ2-7; no reliable D call. V was trimmed by 2 bases and J by 6 bases, leaving 11 bases between them. Germline V gives CDR1 SEHNR, CDR2 FQNEAQ (reference sequence). This CDR3 comprises 13 residues. The CDR3 spells CASSLNFQSEQYF. Written as DNA, the CDR3 is TGTGCCAGCAGCTTAAACTTCCAAAGCGAGCAGTACTTC.

This chain connects TRBV20-1 to TRBJ2-1; the match to TRBD1 covers 10 bases. This CDR3 is built from 13 residues. Trimming at V came to 6 bases and at J to 13 bases, leaving 12 bases not matched to a gene. Germline V lookup: CDR1 DFQATT, CDR2 SNEGSKA (reference sequence). The CDR3 nucleotides read TGCAGTGCCCCCGAGTTTGGACAGGGGGTACAGTTCTTC. Translating it yields CSAPEFGQGVQFF.

The J gene is TRBJ2-2, the V gene TRBV28; 7 nucleotides align to TRBD1. Germline lookup yields CDR1 MDHEN and CDR2 SYDVKM. This CDR3 is built from 16 residues. Germline trimming cut 5 bases from V and 3 bases from J; bases unmatched to any gene: 9. The CDR3 sequence is CASSPATGKDTGELFF. CDR3 in DNA: TGTGCCAGCAGTCCAGCGACAGGGAAGGACACCGGGGAGCTGTTTTTT.

The chain recombines TRBV2 with TRBJ2-7; D gene unclear. Germline assignment: CDR1 SNHLY and CDR2 FYNNEI. This CDR3 is built from 15 residues. The V and J ends lost 4 bases and 2 bases respectively, with 15 bases between them. DNA of the CDR3: TGTGCCAGCAGTGTTTATCTCGGGCCTACCTACGAGCAGTACTTC. Protein sequence: CASSVYLGPTYEQYF. The whole variable domain, filled in from reference TRBV2 and TRBJ2-7, reads EPEVTQTPSHQVTQMGQEVILRCVPISNHLYFYWYRQILGQKVEFLVSFYNNEISEKSEIFDDQFSVERPDGSNFTLKIRSTKLEDSAMYFCASSVYLGPTYEQYFGPGTRLTVT.

This clonotype was found a few times. The rearrangement joins TRBV20-1 to TRBJ1-5; the match to TRBD1 covers 7 bases. The J segment lost 7 bases and the V segment lost 6 bases, leaving 15 bases of the junction unmatched. The CDR3 runs to 15 residues. Germline V gene data show CDR1 as DFQATT and CDR2 as SNEGSKA (reference sequence). The CDR3 DNA reads TGCAGTGCACCCGAAGGTAACAGGGGTTACCAGCCCCAGCATTTT. This codes for CSAPEGNRGYQPQHF.

This clonotype was counted many times. This sequence joins TRBV20-1 and TRBJ1-2, with TRBD1 as a possible D gene (6 bases). This CDR3 region has 13 residues. Germline CDR1 is DFQATT and CDR2 is SNEGSKA (reference sequence). V was shortened by 6 bases and J by 2 bases, with 13 bases between the two germline ends. The chain's CDR3 is CSAGGTGNYGYTF. DNA of the CDR3: TGCAGTGCGGGAGGCACAGGGAACTATGGCTACACCTTC.

This clonotype was seen only a few times. V and J are TRBV19 and TRBJ1-1; weak D call: TRBD1 (5 bases). Trimming took off 4 bases at V and 4 bases at J, with 10 bases between the two ends. The germline V gene has CDR1 LNHDA and CDR2 SQIVND (reference sequence). This CDR3 has 13 residues. The CDR3 DNA follows: TGTGCCAGTAGTACACCGGGGGTCACTGAAGCTTTCTTT. This gives the protein CASSTPGVTEAFF.

By sample fraction, this clonotype is medium-sized. The rearrangement links TRBV20-1 to TRBJ1-2, with TRBD1 identical over 8 bases. The CDR3 consists of 12 residues. J gave up 0 bases and V 7 bases, and 1 base lay outside the gene matches. Germline V CDR1 and CDR2: DFQATT, SNEGSKA (reference sequence). CDR3 coding DNA: TGCAGTGGGGACAGGACTAACTATGGCTACACCTTC. Protein: CSGDRTNYGYTF.

Of note for this clonotype: At one end the junction does not follow the germline gene, possibly because of a read error. The chain is built from TRBV20-1 and TRBJ2-7; maybe TRBD2 (6 bases). Germline lookup yields CDR1 DFQATT and CDR2 SNEGSKA (reference sequence). This CDR3 has 14 residues. The CDR3 sequence is CSARETDSGYQQYF. CDR3 sequence (DNA): TGCAGTGCTAGAGAGACAGATAGCGGCTACCAGCAGTACTTC.

There are a few counts of this clonotype. The gene calls are TRBV20-1 and TRBJ2-3; D might be TRBD1 (6 bases). Deletions cut 1 base from V and 2 bases from J, with 13 bases between. The CDR3 sequence is 15 residues long. Germline V CDR1 and CDR2: DFQATT, SNEGSKA (reference sequence). The DNA for the CDR3 is TGCAGTGCTAGAGGGGCGGACAGATTCACAGATACGCAGTATTTT. Its translation: CSARGADRFTDTQYF.

The chain joins TRBV10-2 to TRBJ2-5; possible D gene TRBD2, 6 bases. Looked up from germline, CDR1 is WSHSY and CDR2 is SAAADI. The CDR3 runs to 15 residues. The V gene lost 8 bases and the J gene lost 5 bases, with 21 bases spanning the gap. CDR3 region: CASRSGVEGVETQYF. Here the CDR3 DNA reads TGCGCCAGCCGGTCGGGGGTAGAGGGTGTGGAGACCCAGTACTTC.

This chain joins TRBV27 and TRBJ2-5, with D maybe TRBD1 (7 bases). Trimming pared 5 bases from V and 4 bases from J, leaving 20 bases between. The CDR3 covers 16 residues. The germline CDR1 and CDR2 sequences are MNHEY and SMNVEV (reference sequence). The CDR3 protein is CASSPIRGTAVETQYF. The CDR3 region has the DNA TGTGCCAGCAGTCCGATCCGCGGGACAGCGGTAGAGACCCAGTACTTC.

V and J are TRBV11-1 and TRBJ2-4; 9 nucleotides match TRBD2. With V trimmed by 5 bases and J by 8 bases, 10 bases remained unmatched. CDR3 size: 15 residues. Germline V gene data show CDR1 as SGHAT and CDR2 as FQDESV (reference sequence). CDR3 amino acids: CASSEGLARNYIQYF. The CDR3 DNA reads as TGTGCCAGCAGCGAAGGACTAGCGAGAAACTACATTCAGTACTTC.

V usage is TRBV15 and J usage is TRBJ2-1, with D tentatively TRBD1 or TRBD2 (6 bases each). The CDR3 extends over 15 amino acids. From germline, CDR1 is LNHNV and CDR2 YYDKDF (reference sequence). V lost 8 bases and J 4 bases, leaving 18 bases between the germline ends. CDR3 loop: CATAKRGEAYNEQFF. CDR3 nucleotides: TGTGCCACCGCTAAAAGGGGGGAGGCATACAATGAGCAGTTCTTC.